These 10 T cell receptor beta chains were sequenced from one sample in a study of tumor and adjacent non-tumor tissue in lung cancer. This sample's RNA came from whole unsorted tissue. The normal lung tissue was taken more than 3 cm from the tumor edge. TCRbeta libraries were built with three rounds of nested PCR, modified from ARM-PCR. MiXCR, applied by TCRdb to the multiplex PCR reads, yields one record per CDR3 protein. The sample lists some 100,000 distinct CDR3 sequences, 65% seen once, with approximately 18% in the top ten. The sample consisted of distant non-tumor lung tissue. The origin of the receptors is a man younger than 45 with non-small cell lung cancer.

The chain links TRBV11-2 to TRBJ2-1; 9 nucleotides line up with TRBD2. After removal of 1 base from V and 12 bases from J, the junction contained 7 bases not matched to a gene. CDR3 length: 14 residues. Germline-derived CDR1 and CDR2 are SGHAT and FQNNGV. The CDR3 nucleotides are TGTGCCAGCAGCTTAGCGGGGGGGACTAGCACGCAGTTCTTC. As protein: CASSLAGGTSTQFF. Based on the CDR3 plus reference TRBV11-2 and TRBJ2-1, the full variable domain is EAGVAQSPRYKIIEKRQSVAFWCNPISGHATLYWYQQILGQGPKLLIQFQNNGVVDDSQLPKDRFSAERLKGVDSTLKIQPAKLEDSAVYLCASSLAGGTSTQFFGPGTRLTVL.

A note on this clonotype: Because the CDR3's place on the DNA is in doubt, the DNA is left out and the CDR3 is given as listed by TCRdb. The V call is TRBV29-1, the J call TRBJ1-2; TRBD1 is the table's D call, not checked against the DNA. Looked up from germline, CDR1 is SQVTM and CDR2 is ANQGSEA. Counting both end residues, the CDR3 totals 13 amino acids. CDR3 in amino acids: CSTSDSRIYGYTF.

A remark on this clonotype: This clone may be a read error of a much larger clone one base away. This CDR3 fails to terminate in the conserved phenylalanine or tryptophan, so it likely reflects a read error. The rearrangement links TRBV6-5 to TRBJ1-1, with 7 bases fitting TRBD1. CDR3 size: 11 residues. In germline, CDR1 is MNHEY, CDR2 SVGAGI. Trimming at V came to 4 bases and at J to 10 bases, leaving 3 bases not matched to a gene. The CDR3 DNA reads as TGTGCCAGCAGTTTACAGGGGAGAGCTTTCCTT. Translating it yields CASSLQGRAFL.

This chain links TRBV25-1 with TRBJ1-1, with no clear D. Germline V gene sequence: CDR1 MGHDK, CDR2 SYGVNS. V dropped 1 base and J dropped 0 bases, with 6 bases sitting between them. This CDR3 is built from 14 residues. CDR3 sequence: CASSEWSLNTEAFF. CDR3 DNA: TGTGCCAGCAGTGAATGGTCCCTGAACACTGAAGCTTTCTTT.

In its sample, this clonotype was seen once. This chain connects TRBV11-2 to TRBJ1-2; TRBD1 aligns across 7 bases. Germline CDR1 reads SGHAT; CDR2 reads FQNNGV. CDR3 length: 16 amino acids. This CDR3 is CANSLPDRAPPLGYTF. The CDR3 DNA sequence: TGTGCTAACAGCCTCCCCGACAGGGCTCCTCCCCTTGGCTACACCTTC.

As for this clonotype: An end of the junction differs from the germline gene, which may be a read error. The CDR3 is CASILEGINQPQHF. The CDR3 DNA reads as TGCGCCAGCATCTTGGAAGGTATCAATCAGCCCCAGCATTTT. The chain combines TRBV5-1 with TRBJ1-5; D gene uncertain. Germline CDR1 SGHRS, CDR2 YFSETQ. There are 14 residues in the CDR3.

The sample holds a few counts of this clonotype. Since no conserved phenylalanine or tryptophan closes the CDR3, a read error is the likely cause. The chain links TRBV19 to TRBJ2-1; either TRBD1 or TRBD2 may supply D (6 bases each). The V end was cut by 7 bases, the J end by 2 bases, with 18 bases between. Germline CDR1 and CDR2: LNHDA and SQIVND (reference sequence). The CDR3 length is 16 residues. The chain's CDR3 is CASTREGGGPYNEQFS. The CDR3 region has the DNA TGTGCCAGTACTCGAGAGGGGGGAGGCCCCTACAATGAGCAGTTCTCC.

Only one count was recorded for this clonotype. One end of the junction does not line up with germline, which may come from a read error. The genes are TRBV11-2 and TRBJ1-5, with 7 bases aligning to TRBD1. The CDR3 is 15 amino acids. Germline V gene sequence: CDR1 SGHAT, CDR2 FQNNGV. CDR3 in amino acids: CASSSTTGSNQLQHF. DNA for the CDR3: TGTGCAAGCAGCTCTACGACAGGGAGCAATCAGCTCCAGCATTTT.

Concerning this clonotype itself: This may be a read error, as it is one base from a much larger clone. The V gene is TRBV20-1, the J gene TRBJ2-7; perhaps TRBD2 as D (6 bases). Per the germline V gene, CDR1 is DFQATT and CDR2 is SNEGSKA (reference sequence). V was shortened by 5 bases and J by 0 bases, with 20 bases between the two germline ends. CDR3 length: 16 residues. CDR3 protein: CSAEMASVGSSYEQYF. The CDR3 nucleotides read TGCAGTGCTGAAATGGCTAGCGTGGGGAGCTCCTACGAGCAGTACTTC.

This clonotype came up many times. The chain combines TRBV20-1 with TRBJ2-2, with D perhaps TRBD1 or TRBD2 (5 bases each). Trimming pared 0 bases from V and 6 bases from J, leaving 17 bases between. The CDR3 consists of 16 residues. Germline V gene data show CDR1 as DFQATT and CDR2 as SNEGSKA (reference sequence). In DNA form, the CDR3 reads TGCAGTGCTAGAGATAAAACCGGGACCCAGGCCGGGGAGCTGTTTTTT. It translates to CSARDKTGTQAGELFF.